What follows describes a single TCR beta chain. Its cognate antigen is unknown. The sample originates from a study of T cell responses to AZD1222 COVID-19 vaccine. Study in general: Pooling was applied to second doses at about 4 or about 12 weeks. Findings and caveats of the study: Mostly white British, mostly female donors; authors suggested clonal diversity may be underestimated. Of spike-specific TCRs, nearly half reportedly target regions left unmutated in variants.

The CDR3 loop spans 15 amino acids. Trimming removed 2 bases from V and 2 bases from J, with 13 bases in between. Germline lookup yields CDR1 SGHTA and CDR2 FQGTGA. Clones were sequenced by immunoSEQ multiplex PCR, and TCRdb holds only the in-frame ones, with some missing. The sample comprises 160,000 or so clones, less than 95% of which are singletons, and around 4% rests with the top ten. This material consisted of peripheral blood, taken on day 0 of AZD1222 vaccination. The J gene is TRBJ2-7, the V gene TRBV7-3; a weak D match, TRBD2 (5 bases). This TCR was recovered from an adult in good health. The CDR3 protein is CASSLGGGSPYEQYF. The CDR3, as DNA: TGTGCCAGCAGCTTAGGAGGCGGTTCCCCCTACGAGCAGTACTTC.